The clone carrying this T cell receptor beta chain was detected only a few times. The antigen remains unidentified. Germline CDR1 is LGHNA and CDR2 is YSLEER. The CDR3 loop spans 19 amino acids. Trimming stripped 0 bases from V and 9 bases from J, with 27 bases between. TCRdb analysed the 5' RACE reads with MiXCR anew, one entry per CDR3 protein. The table includes about 800,000 distinct CDR3 sequences, roughly 12% detected once. This sample is part of a study of CD8 T cells in ankylosing spondylitis. Study-level findings and limits: There was a TCR beta motif, made of roughly eight highly homologous variants, that appeared characteristic of ankylosing spondylitis blood.

The rearrangement uses TRBV4-3 and TRBJ2-1; D is perhaps TRBD1 or TRBD2 (6 bases each). The TCR was taken from a male donor with ankylosing spondylitis. Sequenced material: blood, either unsorted or a sorted T cell fraction (not recorded which). CDR3 residues: CASSQEAGTGAPGSREQFF. The CDR3, as DNA: TGCGCCAGCAGCCAAGAAGCTGGTACGGGGGCCCCCGGCTCCCGTGAGCAGTTCTTC.